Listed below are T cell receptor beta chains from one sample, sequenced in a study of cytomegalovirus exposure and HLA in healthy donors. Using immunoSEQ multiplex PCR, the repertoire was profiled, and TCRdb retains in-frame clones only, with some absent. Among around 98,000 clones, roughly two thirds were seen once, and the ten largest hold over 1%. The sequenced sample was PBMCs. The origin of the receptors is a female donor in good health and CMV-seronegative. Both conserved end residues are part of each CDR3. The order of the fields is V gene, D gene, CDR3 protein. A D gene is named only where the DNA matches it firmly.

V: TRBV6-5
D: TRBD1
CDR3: CASSDRVSNQPQHF

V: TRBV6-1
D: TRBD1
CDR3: CASSDPQSRDRVYEQYF

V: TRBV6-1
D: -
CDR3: CASNRQATNTEAFF

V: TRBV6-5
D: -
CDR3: CASSPYSNQPQHF

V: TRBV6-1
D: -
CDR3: CASSEPEALYEQYF

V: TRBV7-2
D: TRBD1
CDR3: CASSGMDRDGYGYTF

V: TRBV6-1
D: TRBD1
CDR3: CASSERGPGNTEAFF

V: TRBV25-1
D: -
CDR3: CASSEWEDGYTF

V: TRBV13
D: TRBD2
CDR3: CASSPGTSGGGRQFF

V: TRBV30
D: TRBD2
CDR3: CASTSGGAVNEQFF

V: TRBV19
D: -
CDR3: CASKPGLSTSSGANVLTF

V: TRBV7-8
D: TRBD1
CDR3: CASSQDRAGANVLTF

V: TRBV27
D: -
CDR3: CASSSRTNEKLFF

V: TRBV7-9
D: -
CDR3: CASSLSGGLEGYTF

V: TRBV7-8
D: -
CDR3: CASTTASSGNTIYF

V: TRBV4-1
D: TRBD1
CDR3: CASSQDTGVNTEAFF

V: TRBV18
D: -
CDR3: CASSPYREETQYF

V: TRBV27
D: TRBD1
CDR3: CASSLGDSSYEQYF

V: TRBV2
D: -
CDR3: CASSEAAGSQPLHF

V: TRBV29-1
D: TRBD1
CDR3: CSVEAQGAPYEQYF

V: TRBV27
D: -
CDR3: CASSSGTMSTDTQYF

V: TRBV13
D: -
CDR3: CASSFGGGGTDTQYF

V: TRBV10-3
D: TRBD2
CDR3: CAISDWVSGVSSYEQYF

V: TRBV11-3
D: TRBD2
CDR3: CASSPGTSDNEQFF

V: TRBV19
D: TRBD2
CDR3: CASSPIAGGGSYEQYF

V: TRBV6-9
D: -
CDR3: CASSRSTGPKLFF

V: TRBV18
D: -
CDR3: CASSIGVRGYEQYF

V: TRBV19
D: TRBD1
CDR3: CASSIPGQDTSEQYF

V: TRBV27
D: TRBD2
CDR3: CASGDSGGKGETQYF

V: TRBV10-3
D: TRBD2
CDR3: CAISESWRGGRNNVLTF

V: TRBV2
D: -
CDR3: CASSLQTVSYEQYF

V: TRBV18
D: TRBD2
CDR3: CASSPTHGATSGRGTGELFF

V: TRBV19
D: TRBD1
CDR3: CASTQDRVNTEAFF

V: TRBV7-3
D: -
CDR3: CASSLMAGTGANVLTF

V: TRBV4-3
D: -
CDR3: CASSQDMSSGANVLTF

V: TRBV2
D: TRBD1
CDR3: CASSRDRETQYF

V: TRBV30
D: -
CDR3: CAWSGGAAEKLFF

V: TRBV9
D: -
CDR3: CASSLRAAANTGELFF

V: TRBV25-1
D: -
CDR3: CASSEWRGQNTGELFF

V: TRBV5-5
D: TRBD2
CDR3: CASSFLAGNEQFF

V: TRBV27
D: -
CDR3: CASSSQTRFPYEQYF

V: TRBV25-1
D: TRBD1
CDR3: CASSDREQGVTEAFF

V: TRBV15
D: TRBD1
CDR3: CATTPGQGWQNIQYF

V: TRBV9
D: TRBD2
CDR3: CASSVGRGGASGGHNEQFF

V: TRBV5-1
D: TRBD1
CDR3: CASSFGQGLLEQYF

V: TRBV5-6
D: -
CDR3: CASSLEQGIGEQYF

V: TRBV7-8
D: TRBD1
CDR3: CASSLTGGNQPQHF

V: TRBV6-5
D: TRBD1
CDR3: CASTAGTGDTGELFF

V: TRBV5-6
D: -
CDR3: CASSLGRTAYEQYF

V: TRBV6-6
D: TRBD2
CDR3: CASSYSSGGRNEQFF

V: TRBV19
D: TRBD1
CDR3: CASKRTGGAYEQYF

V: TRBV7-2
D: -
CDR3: CASTGQHNTEAFF

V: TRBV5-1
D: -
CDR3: CASSLESATGGSPLHF

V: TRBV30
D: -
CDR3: CAWSPARGNYGYTF